Listed below are T cell receptor beta chains from one sample, sequenced in a study of blood T cell repertoires in COVID-19. Generated by immunoSEQ multiplex PCR, the TCRdb table keeps only in-frame clones and is missing some. The sample yields 350,000 to 400,000 clones, around 87% seen once. What was sequenced was PBMCs or T cells enriched from blood (not recorded which). The receptors shown here come from a young man who had recovered from COVID-19. Each CDR3 is given with its conserved first and last residue. Each record gives: J gene, V gene, CDR3 protein.

j_call: TRBJ1-1
v_call: TRBV6-5
cdr3_aa: CALGQNTEAFF

j_call: TRBJ2-6
v_call: TRBV2
cdr3_aa: CASSLQVSGANVLTF

j_call: TRBJ2-2
v_call: TRBV4-3
cdr3_aa: CASSRGLAGGRLFF

j_call: TRBJ2-2
v_call: TRBV3-1/TRBV3-2
cdr3_aa: CASSHETTSGTGELFF

j_call: TRBJ1-2
v_call: TRBV6-2/TRBV6-3
cdr3_aa: CASSYSKGALYGYTF

j_call: TRBJ2-7
v_call: TRBV5-4
cdr3_aa: CASSFGTGEGYEQYF

j_call: TRBJ2-5
v_call: TRBV7-9
cdr3_aa: CASRRTSGKIQETQYF

j_call: TRBJ1-1
v_call: TRBV6-5
cdr3_aa: CASSLTGLMNTEAFF

j_call: TRBJ2-1
v_call: TRBV6-1
cdr3_aa: CASSAPGLATYNEQFF

j_call: TRBJ2-7
v_call: TRBV9
cdr3_aa: CASSVSSGSSAQYF

j_call: TRBJ2-5
v_call: TRBV18
cdr3_aa: CASSPGQGGKETQYF

j_call: TRBJ1-4
v_call: TRBV30
cdr3_aa: CAWGPGGPNEKLFF

j_call: TRBJ1-5
v_call: TRBV2
cdr3_aa: CASKVEGQSQHF

j_call: TRBJ2-1
v_call: TRBV10-3
cdr3_aa: CAIGGTSGLNEQFF

j_call: TRBJ2-1
v_call: TRBV29-1
cdr3_aa: CSASGTSGLKQFF

j_call: TRBJ1-2
v_call: TRBV18
cdr3_aa: CASSYGTGGFGYTF

j_call: TRBJ2-3
v_call: TRBV19
cdr3_aa: CASSTGFPDTQYF

j_call: TRBJ2-1
v_call: TRBV28
cdr3_aa: CASSSQLAESYNEQFF

j_call: TRBJ2-1
v_call: TRBV11-2
cdr3_aa: CASSLRGASGSDEQFF

j_call: TRBJ1-5
v_call: TRBV10-3
cdr3_aa: CAISSEGGNSNQPQHF

j_call: TRBJ2-7
v_call: TRBV19
cdr3_aa: CASSIGTGPYEQYF

j_call: TRBJ1-1
v_call: TRBV10-3
cdr3_aa: CATSGQFEAFF

j_call: TRBJ2-5
v_call: TRBV28
cdr3_aa: CASSEPTGLETQYF

j_call: TRBJ2-1
v_call: TRBV3-1/TRBV3-2
cdr3_aa: CASSQVDEQFF

j_call: TRBJ2-5
v_call: TRBV7-3
cdr3_aa: CASSAGSRGRTQYF

j_call: TRBJ2-5
v_call: TRBV30
cdr3_aa: CAWSVGRGETQYF

j_call: TRBJ1-1
v_call: TRBV18
cdr3_aa: CASSPTNRGGGEAFF

j_call: TRBJ2-7
v_call: TRBV27
cdr3_aa: CASSLSSGTYEQYF

j_call: TRBJ1-2
v_call: TRBV6-5
cdr3_aa: CASNTRGQDYGYTF

j_call: TRBJ1-5
v_call: TRBV27
cdr3_aa: CASSLGQGVLSNQPQHF

j_call: TRBJ1-4
v_call: TRBV27
cdr3_aa: CASSPIISRGVNEKLFF

j_call: TRBJ1-2
v_call: TRBV7-2
cdr3_aa: CASSLGGQVKGYTF

j_call: TRBJ1-4
v_call: TRBV27
cdr3_aa: CASHPGGADEKLFF

j_call: TRBJ2-7
v_call: TRBV5-1
cdr3_aa: CASSTGGTSYEQYF

j_call: TRBJ1-3
v_call: TRBV6-1
cdr3_aa: CASSDVAGNTIYF

j_call: TRBJ2-3
v_call: TRBV3-1/TRBV3-2
cdr3_aa: CASSQAPLSTDTQYF

j_call: TRBJ2-5
v_call: TRBV28
cdr3_aa: CASSSQLGAGAWETQYF

j_call: TRBJ2-7
v_call: TRBV20-1
cdr3_aa: CSASGTSFYEQYF

j_call: TRBJ2-3
v_call: TRBV15
cdr3_aa: CATSSGSGTADTQYF

j_call: TRBJ2-7
v_call: TRBV4-1
cdr3_aa: CASSQGRGGLSYEQYF

j_call: TRBJ2-7
v_call: TRBV14
cdr3_aa: CASSSSGISYEQYF

j_call: TRBJ2-1
v_call: TRBV7-9
cdr3_aa: CASSPSGGRTEQFF

j_call: TRBJ1-6
v_call: TRBV9
cdr3_aa: CASSEFGTDNSPLHF

j_call: TRBJ2-5
v_call: TRBV28
cdr3_aa: CASSLLTGNQETQYF

j_call: TRBJ1-2
v_call: TRBV2
cdr3_aa: CASSEAITGRHGYTF

j_call: TRBJ2-1
v_call: TRBV9
cdr3_aa: CASSANRDEQFF

j_call: TRBJ2-5
v_call: TRBV7-9
cdr3_aa: CASSLGSGGVETQYF

j_call: TRBJ2-4
v_call: TRBV30
cdr3_aa: CAWSVASAKNIQYF

j_call: TRBJ2-2
v_call: TRBV10-2
cdr3_aa: CASSAGLSNTGELFF

j_call: TRBJ2-3
v_call: TRBV10-3
cdr3_aa: CAIPRGDTQYF

j_call: TRBJ2-7
v_call: TRBV3-1/TRBV3-2
cdr3_aa: CASSQIQNEQYF

j_call: TRBJ2-1
v_call: TRBV21-1
cdr3_aa: CASSKERFSYNEQFF

j_call: TRBJ1-4
v_call: TRBV5-1
cdr3_aa: CASSFAATNEKLFF

j_call: TRBJ2-3
v_call: TRBV5-8
cdr3_aa: CASSQLWGPSSTDTQYF

j_call: TRBJ2-7
v_call: TRBV10-3
cdr3_aa: CAMASGSLSYEQYF

j_call: TRBJ2-3
v_call: TRBV13
cdr3_aa: CASSLGLRTDTQYF

j_call: TRBJ2-1
v_call: TRBV11-2
cdr3_aa: CASSPDSSYNEQFF

j_call: TRBJ2-2
v_call: TRBV5-1
cdr3_aa: CASSFSGLTGELFF

j_call: TRBJ2-3
v_call: TRBV5-1
cdr3_aa: CASSSRAGGYTDTQYF